These 18 T cell receptor beta chains were all obtained from the same sample, sequenced in a study of cytotoxic CD8 clonotypes in ibrutinib-treated CLL. Profiling relied on immunoSEQ multiplex PCR, and the TCRdb table lists in-frame clones only, not all of them. Among hundreds of thousands of clones listed, more than 65% were seen once. This material consisted of PBMCs, taken before ibrutinib treatment. These receptors were taken from a human donor with chronic lymphocytic leukemia.

The chain carries TRBV28 and TRBJ2-3, with 9 bases that match TRBD1. With V trimmed by 4 bases and J by 7 bases, 9 bases remained unmatched. CDR3 length: 15 residues. Germline V gene sequence: CDR1 MDHEN, CDR2 SYDVKM. CDR3 in amino acids: CASSSPGQGRNTQYF. The CDR3 coding sequence is TGTGCCAGCAGTTCTCCGGGACAGGGTCGGAATACGCAGTATTTT. Drawing the rest from reference TRBV28 and TRBJ2-3, the complete variable domain is DVKVTQSSRYLVKRTGEKVFLECVQDMDHENMFWYRQDPGLGLRLIYFSYDVKMKEKGDIPEGYSVSREKKERFSLILESASTNQTSMYLCASSSPGQGRNTQYFGPGTRLTVL.

This clone was recorded once. The chain joins TRBV7-3 to TRBJ2-1, with 14 bases fitting TRBD2. The CDR3 loop spans 20 amino acids. The germline V gene encodes CDR1 SGHTA and CDR2 FQGTGA. Trimming at V came to 5 bases and at J to 0 bases, leaving 12 bases not matched to a gene. The CDR3 loop reads CASSTPRTSGRRTSYNEQFF. The DNA of the CDR3 is TGTGCCAGCAGCACCCCACGGACTAGCGGGAGGCGAACCTCCTACAATGAGCAGTTCTTC.

The chain recombines TRBV28 with TRBJ2-1; weak D call: TRBD1 (6 bases). Germline V CDR1 and CDR2: MDHEN, SYDVKM. The CDR3 sequence is 11 residues long. The V end was cut by 6 bases, the J end by 10 bases, with 10 bases between. The CDR3 region is CASSPRGEQFF. The CDR3 DNA reads as TGTGCCAGCAGCCCGAGGGGGGAGCAGTTCTTC.

The chain links TRBV7-3 to TRBJ2-3; D gene ambiguous. The germline gives CDR1 SGHTA, CDR2 FQGTGA. V gave up 4 bases and J gave up 4 bases, with 3 bases separating them. CDR3 length: 11 residues. The CDR3 DNA reads as TGTGCCAGCAGCTCTTCAGATACGCAGTATTTT. As protein: CASSSSDTQYF. Filled out from reference TRBV7-3 and TRBJ2-3, the complete variable domain reads GAGVSQTPSNKVTEKGKYVELRCDPISGHTALYWYRQSLGQGPEFLIYFQGTGAADDSGLPNDRFFAVRPEGSVSTLKIQRTERGDSAVYLCASSSSDTQYFGPGTRLTVL.

The V and J genes are TRBV4-2 and TRBJ1-1; D not resolved. V gave up 0 bases and J gave up 6 bases, with 11 bases separating them. The CDR3 sequence is 14 residues long. Per germline, CDR1 LGHNA and CDR2 YNFKEQ. CDR3 sequence (DNA): TGTGCCAGCAGCCAAGATTTGAGGTTCGCTGAAGCTTTCTTT. Translating gives CASSQDLRFAEAFF.

The genes are TRBV2 and TRBJ2-1; tentatively, D is TRBD2 (6 bases). Germline loops: CDR1 SNHLY, CDR2 FYNNEI. This CDR3 comprises 15 residues. V was pared by 6 bases and J by 4 bases, with 16 bases between. For the CDR3, the DNA is TGTGCCAGCAGGGCTCTAGCGTCTAGTTACAATGAGCAGTTCTTC. Its translation: CASRALASSYNEQFF.

The V and J genes are TRBV28 and TRBJ2-7; 11 bases map to TRBD2. The CDR3 has 15 amino acids. J lost 1 base, V lost 6 bases, and 5 bases had no gene match. CDR1 is MDHEN, CDR2 SYDVKM, per germline. The DNA for the CDR3 is TGTGCCAGCAGCCGGACTAGCGGGCTTTCCTACGAGCAGTACTTC. Protein product: CASSRTSGLSYEQYF.

This clone was observed once. The rearrangement uses TRBV7-2 and TRBJ2-7; 8 bases are shared with TRBD2. This CDR3 comprises 19 residues. V lost 2 bases to trimming and J lost 1 base; unmatched junction nucleotides: 16. Germline V gene sequence: CDR1 SGHTA, CDR2 FQGNSA. CDR3 in amino acids: CASSLRTSGRFSGSYEQYF. In DNA, the CDR3 is TGTGCCAGCAGCTTAAGAACTAGCGGACGTTTTTCAGGGTCCTACGAGCAGTACTTC.

The chain links TRBV5-1 to TRBJ2-2; weak D call: TRBD1 (5 bases). V lost 2 bases to trimming and J lost 6 bases, with 11 bases between them. There are 14 residues in the CDR3. Germline V gene data show CDR1 as SGHRS and CDR2 as YFSETQ. The CDR3 region is CASSFTSGPGELFF. Written as DNA, the CDR3 is TGCGCCAGCAGCTTCACCTCAGGGCCCGGGGAGCTGTTTTTT. Supplemented by reference TRBV5-1 and TRBJ2-2, the full variable domain reads KAGVTQTPRYLIKTRGQQVTLSCSPISGHRSVSWYQQTPGQGLQFLFEYFSETQRNKGNFPGRFSGRQFSNSRSEMNVSTLELGDSALYLCASSFTSGPGELFFGEGSRLTVL.

This clone was counted only a few times. The chain couples TRBV25-1 to TRBJ1-1; D remains ambiguous. The CDR3 totals 16 residues. Germline lookup yields CDR1 MGHDK and CDR2 SYGVNS. V lost 6 bases and J lost 4, with 21 bases in between. CDR3: CASRPLNWDIGTEAFF. The CDR3 nucleotides are TGTGCCAGCAGACCTCTAAACTGGGATATCGGCACTGAAGCTTTCTTT.

This clone has a handful of counts. The chain couples TRBV5-8 to TRBJ1-1, with unresolved D. Germline values: CDR1 SGHTS, CDR2 YDEGEE. V lost 5 bases, J lost 1 base, and 12 bases lay in between. CDR3 length: 14 residues. The CDR3 bases are TGTGCCAGCAGGCGGAGCCTGGGGAACACTGAAGCTTTCTTT. This codes for CASRRSLGNTEAFF. The entire variable domain, with the rest obtained from reference TRBV5-8 and TRBJ1-1, is as follows: EAGVTQSPTHLIKTRGQQATLRCSPISGHTSVYWYQQALGLGLQFLLWYDEGEERNRGNFPPRFSGRQFPNYSSELNVNALELEDSALYLCASRRSLGNTEAFFGQGTRLTVV.

This clone was observed a single time. The V gene is TRBV5-4, the J gene TRBJ2-7, with D tentatively TRBD2 (5 bases). Trimming took 0 bases from V and 2 from J, leaving 12 bases between them. This CDR3 region has 15 residues. Germline V CDR1 and CDR2: SGHNT, YYREEE (reference sequence). In DNA, the CDR3 is TGTGCCAGCAGCTTGGGACTACCGTTAACCTACGAGCAGTACTTC. Protein: CASSLGLPLTYEQYF.

The chain employs TRBV7-2 and TRBJ1-4; 7 positions match TRBD1. The germline CDR1 and CDR2 sequences are SGHTA and FQGNSA. Losses at the gene ends were 2 bases for V and 11 bases for J; bases not matched to a gene: 14. The CDR3 loop spans 16 amino acids. The CDR3 region is CASSLTAGQVALKLFF. Written as DNA, the CDR3 is TGTGCCAGCAGCTTAACGGCAGGACAGGTCGCTTTGAAACTGTTTTTT.

This chain joins TRBV19 and TRBJ2-7, with 13 bases aligning to TRBD2. Trimming took 5 bases from V and 4 from J; bases not matched to a gene: 8. Per germline, CDR1 LNHDA and CDR2 SQIVND (reference sequence). This CDR3 contains 16 residues. Written as DNA, the CDR3 is TGTGCCAGTAGTGTGGGACTAGCGGGATCAACGTACGAGCAGTACTTC. Encoded protein: CASSVGLAGSTYEQYF.

This clone has a single count. The gene calls are TRBV28 and TRBJ1-1; D unresolved. CDR1 MDHEN and CDR2 SYDVKM come from the germline V gene. The length of the CDR3 is 15 residues. Trimming pared 6 bases from V and 3 bases from J, leaving 17 bases between. The CDR3 DNA is TGTGCCAGCAGAACTCCTCTTGGGGAGTACACTGAAGCTTTCTTT. Translated, it gives CASRTPLGEYTEAFF.

The chain's CDR3 is CASSRLAGGLGTDTQYF. The CDR3 DNA follows: TGCGCCAGCAGTCGACTAGCGGGAGGGCTTGGCACAGATACGCAGTATTTT. This rearrangement joins TRBV4-3 to TRBJ2-3; 14 bases are shared with TRBD2. Germline trimming cut 6 bases from V and 1 base from J; bases unmatched to any gene: 6. The germline gives CDR1 LGHNA, CDR2 YSLEER. The CDR3 covers 17 residues.

V and J are TRBV10-2 and TRBJ2-5, with 7 bases lining up with TRBD2. The germline V gene has CDR1 WSHSY and CDR2 SAAADI. J lost 4 bases, V lost 2 bases, and 7 bases had no gene match. The CDR3 sequence is 15 residues long. The chain's CDR3 is CASSEGGLTIETQYF. The CDR3 DNA reads TGCGCCAGCAGTGAGGGGGGACTAACAATAGAGACCCAGTACTTC.

This chain connects TRBV7-2 to TRBJ1-5; D is uncertain. V gave up 1 base and J gave up 2 bases, with 6 bases separating them. Germline V gene sequence: CDR1 SGHTA, CDR2 FQGNSA. The CDR3 runs to 14 residues. The CDR3 nucleotides are TGTGCCAGCAGCTTAGTCGGGGGCAATCAGCCCCAGCATTTT. Translated, it gives CASSLVGGNQPQHF.